Shown below are 17 T cell receptor beta chains from a single sample sequenced in a study of OX40 agonist ivuxolimab in advanced cancers. Sequencing used immunoSEQ multiplex PCR; TCRdb keeps in-frame clones, though not all of them. The sample contains more than 55,000 clones, more than 75% of which appear only once. Sequences were derived from CD4+ or CD8+ T cells sorted from blood, sampled in a trial of the OX40 agonist ivuxolimab. The receptor set was obtained from an adult with an advanced solid tumor such as melanoma, head and neck, liver or kidney cancer.

This rearrangement joins TRBV19 to TRBJ1-4; D remains ambiguous. Trimming took 7 bases from V and 4 from J, leaving 13 bases between them. Germline loops: CDR1 LNHDA, CDR2 SQIVND (reference sequence). The CDR3 consists of 14 residues. Here the CDR3 reads CASTPGQFNEKLFF. As DNA, the CDR3 is TGTGCCAGTACTCCCGGGCAGTTTAATGAAAAACTGTTTTTT.

This clone appeared a single time. This chain links TRBV11-2 with TRBJ1-1, with TRBD1 as a possible D gene (6 bases). V lost 0 bases and J lost 6, with 20 bases in between. The CDR3 extends over 17 amino acids. Germline values: CDR1 SGHAT, CDR2 FQNNGV. The CDR3 spells CASSLDSLDIGGPEAFF. The DNA of the CDR3 is TGTGCCAGCAGCTTAGATAGTCTCGACATTGGGGGGCCTGAAGCTTTCTTT.

This clone was seen only a few times. This chain connects TRBV5-6 to TRBJ2-3; TRBD1 or TRBD2 may be the D gene (6 bases each). The germline V gene has CDR1 SGHDT and CDR2 YYEEEE. The CDR3 is 15 residues long. The V and J ends lost 4 bases and 0 bases respectively, with 12 bases between them. CDR3 sequence (DNA): TGTGCCAGCAGCCCTCAGGGGACTAGCACAGATACGCAGTATTTT. This translates into CASSPQGTSTDTQYF.

This chain joins TRBV11-3 and TRBJ1-4; unclear D gene. The CDR3 covers 12 residues. V was clipped by 3 bases and J by 8 bases, with 7 bases between them. The germline V gene encodes CDR1 SGHNT and CDR2 YENEEA. CDR3 DNA sequence: TGTGCCAGCAGCTTCAGATACGAAAAACTGTTTTTT. This translates into CASSFRYEKLFF.

The chain has TRBV5-1 and TRBJ2-2; 9 bases are shared with TRBD1. Germline lookup yields CDR1 SGHRS and CDR2 YFSETQ. The CDR3 has 16 residues. V was pared by 5 bases and J by 3 bases, with 8 bases of the junction left unmatched. CDR3 protein: CASSYSGTGYTGELFF. The CDR3 nucleotides read TGCGCCAGCAGTTACTCCGGGACAGGGTACACCGGGGAGCTGTTTTTT. Complete variable domain (other parts from reference TRBV5-1 and TRBJ2-2): KAGVTQTPRYLIKTRGQQVTLSCSPISGHRSVSWYQQTPGQGLQFLFEYFSETQRNKGNFPGRFSGRQFSNSRSEMNVSTLELGDSALYLCASSYSGTGYTGELFFGEGSRLTVL.

V gene TRBV6-1 combines with J gene TRBJ1-5; unclear D gene. V was clipped by 1 base and J by 0 bases, with 7 bases between them. Germline V gene sequence: CDR1 MNHNS, CDR2 SASEGT. CDR3 length: 15 residues. Here the CDR3 DNA reads TGTGCCAGCAGTGAAGGTCAGACTAGCAATCAGCCCCAGCATTTT. Amino acids: CASSEGQTSNQPQHF.

This chain links TRBV5-4 with TRBJ2-5, with D possibly TRBD2 on 6 matching bases. CDR1 is SGHNT and CDR2 is YYREEE in the germline V gene (reference sequence). Trimming left V 3 bases short and J 4 bases short, with 19 bases between. The CDR3 is made up of 16 amino acids. The CDR3 reads CASSSLGGEVIETQYF. CDR3 nucleotide sequence: TGTGCCAGCAGCTCCCTCGGAGGGGAGGTTATAGAGACCCAGTACTTC.

This chain connects TRBV18 to TRBJ1-5; weak D call: TRBD1 (6 bases). The V gene lost 5 bases and the J gene lost 1 base, with 9 bases spanning the gap. This CDR3 is built from 14 residues. Germline lookup yields CDR1 KGHSH and CDR2 LQKENI. CDR3 sequence (DNA): TGTGCCAGCTCATACGGACAGAGCAATCAGCCCCAGCATTTT. Protein sequence: CASSYGQSNQPQHF.

With respect to this clone: Because the CDR3's place on the DNA is in doubt, the DNA is left out and the CDR3 is given as listed by TCRdb. This chain connects TRBV7-2 to TRBJ2-3; TRBD2, the table's D call, lacks a check against the DNA. The CDR3 length is 15 residues, termini included. CDR1 SGHTA and CDR2 FQGNSA come from the germline V gene. The CDR3 protein is CASILEGGLPDTQYF.

The chain couples TRBV27 to TRBJ2-5, with 16 bases aligning to TRBD2. Germline lookup yields CDR1 MNHEY and CDR2 SMNVEV (reference sequence). The CDR3 consists of 16 residues. V shed 5 bases, J shed 2 bases, and the junction held 2 bases outside the gene matches. CDR3 in amino acids: CASSTGLAGGQETQYF. The CDR3 DNA reads TGTGCCAGCAGTACGGGACTAGCGGGGGGGCAAGAGACCCAGTACTTC.

The chain couples TRBV13 to TRBJ2-5; D ambiguous. The CDR3 runs 13 residues. Trimming removed 4 bases at V and 2 bases at J, with 8 bases between. Looked up from germline, CDR1 is PRHDT and CDR2 is FYEKMQ (reference sequence). CDR3 protein: CASSSGSQETQYF. DNA of the CDR3: TGTGCCAGCAGCTCCGGGTCACAAGAGACCCAGTACTTC.

The J gene is TRBJ2-5, the V gene TRBV7-2; D gene unclear. The end of the DNA is better explained by TRBJ2-7, so the J call may be wrong. The CDR3 covers 14 residues. Germline CDR1 and CDR2: SGHTA and FQGNSA. For the CDR3, the DNA is TGTGCCAGCAGCTTAGCGCGGAACTCCTACGAGCAGTACTTC. Protein sequence: CASSLARNSYEQYF.

This clone occurred a few times. The chain uses TRBV30 and TRBJ1-5; perhaps TRBD1 as D (6 bases). The CDR3 contains 13 residues. V lost 0 bases and J lost 11, with 14 bases in between. Germline V lookup: CDR1 GTSNPN, CDR2 SVGIG (reference sequence). CDR3: CAWSVGGSGTQHF. In DNA, the CDR3 is TGTGCCTGGAGTGTCGGGGGCTCGGGGACCCAGCATTTT.

This clone was observed a single time. The chain is built from TRBV18 and TRBJ1-1, with 8 bases matching TRBD1. Germline CDR1 reads KGHSH; CDR2 reads LQKENI. The CDR3 covers 14 residues. Trimming took 3 bases from V and 5 from J; bases not matched to a gene: 5. This CDR3 is CASSPNRGGTEAFF. CDR3 in DNA: TGTGCCAGCTCACCGAACAGGGGGGGGACTGAAGCTTTCTTT. Variable domain in full (rest from reference TRBV18 and TRBJ1-1): NAGVMQNPRHLVRRRGQEARLRCSPMKGHSHVYWYRQLPEEGLKFMVYLQKENIIDESGMPKERFSAEFPKEGPSILRIQQVVRGDSAAYFCASSPNRGGTEAFFGQGTRLTVV.

This chain uses TRBV27 with TRBJ2-2; TRBD2 agrees at 10 bases. The CDR3 is 17 residues long. Germline loops: CDR1 MNHEY, CDR2 SMNVEV (reference sequence). V was pared by 3 bases and J by 3 bases, with 7 bases of the junction left unmatched. CDR3 DNA: TGTGCCAGCAGTTTCCGGCTAGCGGGAGTGGACACCGGGGAGCTGTTTTTT. This translates into CASSFRLAGVDTGELFF.

V and J are TRBV7-9 and TRBJ2-1; weak D call: TRBD2 (5 bases). The germline V and J ends were trimmed by 0 bases and 8 bases, with 8 bases remaining between them. From germline, CDR1 is SEHNR and CDR2 FQNEAQ (reference sequence). CDR3 length equals 13 residues. This chain's CDR3 is CASSLAERDEQFF. In DNA form, the CDR3 reads TGTGCCAGCAGCTTAGCGGAGAGGGATGAGCAGTTCTTC.

The V gene is TRBV27, the J gene TRBJ1-1; the D is unclear. Trimming removed 4 bases at V and 3 bases at J, with 9 bases between. The germline CDR1 and CDR2 sequences are MNHEY and SMNVEV (reference sequence). This CDR3 is 13 amino acids long. CDR3 in DNA: TGTGCCAGCAGTTCATTTCGGGACACTGAAGCTTTCTTT. The encoded protein is CASSSFRDTEAFF.